The 19 T cell receptor beta chains below all came from one sample that was sequenced in a study of T cells after yellow fever vaccination. TCRdb processed the 5' RACE reads anew with MiXCR; each CDR3 protein has one entry. The table has about 69,000 distinct CDR3 sequences, approximately 6.2% seen once. Here the sequenced sample was CD4+ T cells sorted from PBMCs, taken around 16 days after the first yellow fever vaccination. The receptors here all came from a man aged 18 to 30 who received the YFV17D yellow fever vaccine.

This clonotype was detected many times. The chain has TRBV5-8 and TRBJ2-7; 7 nucleotides agree with TRBD1. Germline trimming cut 5 bases from V and 2 bases from J; bases unmatched to any gene: 16. The V gene's germline CDR1 is SGHTS and CDR2 YDEGEE. The CDR3 is 17 residues long. The chain's CDR3 is CASRQGDLNRLAYEQYF. In DNA, the CDR3 is TGTGCCAGCAGGCAGGGGGACCTAAATCGTTTAGCCTACGAGCAGTACTTC.

The chain has TRBV5-8 and TRBJ1-2, with D possibly TRBD1 on 5 matching bases. CDR1 and CDR2 (germline): SGHTS, YDEGEE. The CDR3 length is 13 residues. The V end lost 6 bases, the J end lost 6 bases, and 15 bases lay between the germline ends. The CDR3 here is CASKPGVSHGYTF. The CDR3 coding sequence is TGTGCCAGCAAGCCGGGGGTCAGTCATGGCTACACCTTC.

This clonotype has at least ten counts. Mismatch with germline at one junction end may stem from a read error. The V gene is TRBV12-3 or TRBV12-4, the J gene TRBJ1-2; 8 positions agree with TRBD1. The CDR3 is 13 amino acids. The CDR3 spells CASSFNRGEGGSF. The CDR3 DNA reads as TGTGCCAGCAGTTTCAACAGGGGGGAAGGGGGGTCCTTC.

This clonotype has ten or more counts. The chain links TRBV5-1 to TRBJ2-3; TRBD2 matches 7 bases. V lost 4 bases and J lost 2; bases outside the gene matches: 10. Germline CDR1 and CDR2: SGHRS and YFSETQ. CDR3 length equals 16 residues. CDR3 loop: CASSIPGGSNTDTQYF. In DNA form, the CDR3 reads TGCGCCAGCAGCATCCCCGGGGGGAGCAACACAGATACGCAGTATTTT.

This clonotype was detected many times. The chain employs TRBV12-3 or TRBV12-4 and TRBJ2-5, with a tentative D call TRBD1 (6 bases). Trimming removed 3 bases at V and 1 base at J, with 12 bases between. The CDR3 runs 15 residues. The CDR3 DNA reads TGTGCCAGCAGTTTGGGGGCACCGGCCCAAGAGACCCAGTACTTC. Translated, it gives CASSLGAPAQETQYF.

This clonotype showed up many times. CDR3 DNA: TGCAGTGCCCAAACCGACAGGGGCTACGAGCAGTACGTC. Translated: CSAQTDRGYEQYV. The V gene is TRBV20-1, the J gene TRBJ2-7; TRBD1 matches at 8 bases. The V gene's germline CDR1 is DFQATT and CDR2 SNEGSKA (reference sequence). V dropped 6 bases and J dropped 3; count of bases not matched to a gene: 7. The CDR3 runs to 13 residues.

This clonotype was picked up many times. V usage is TRBV20-1 and J usage is TRBJ1-5; maybe TRBD1 (5 bases). Between the trimmed V and J ends, which lost 4 bases and 5 bases, there was a span of 12 bases. The CDR3 covers 13 residues. Germline loops: CDR1 DFQATT, CDR2 SNEGSKA (reference sequence). The CDR3 coding sequence is TGCAGTGCTAACGGTGGGGCGTATCAGCCCCAGCATTTT. This sequence encodes CSANGGAYQPQHF.

Regarding this clonotype: This may arise from a read error, as a much more abundant clone is one base away. The CDR3 sequence is CAGSRGQRETQYF. CDR3 sequence (DNA): TGTGCCGGCAGCCGGGGCCAACGGGAGACCCAGTACTTC. The rearrangement links TRBV14 to TRBJ2-5, with D possibly called TRBD1 or TRBD2 (5 bases each). The CDR3 has 13 residues. CDR1 SGHDN and CDR2 FVKESK come from the germline V gene.

This clonotype was seen ten or more times. The chain recombines TRBV7-9 with TRBJ2-3, with 9 bases identical to TRBD2. The CDR3 has 17 residues. Germline values: CDR1 SEHNR, CDR2 FQNEAQ (reference sequence). The V segment lost 2 bases and the J segment 2 bases; nucleotides outside the gene matches: 8. CDR3 nucleotides: TGTGCCAGCAGCTTACGCCGACTAGCGGATAACACAGATACGCAGTATTTT. This gives the protein CASSLRRLADNTDTQYF.

This clonotype appeared many times. The V gene is TRBV6-5, the J gene TRBJ1-1; perhaps TRBD1 as D (6 bases). Germline V gives CDR1 MNHEY, CDR2 SVGAGI. The CDR3 has 14 amino acids. The V gene lost 2 bases and the J gene lost 1 base, with 8 bases spanning the gap. CDR3 in DNA: TGTGCCAGCAGTTACCCGGACAGGAACACTGAAGCTTTCTTT. Translation: CASSYPDRNTEAFF.

This clonotype was seen at least ten times. V and J are TRBV3-1 and TRBJ2-7; 9 bases line up with TRBD2. After removal of 4 bases from V and 5 bases from J, the junction contained 9 bases not matched to a gene. CDR3 length: 15 amino acids. The germline V gene has CDR1 LGHDT and CDR2 YNNKEL (reference sequence). In DNA form, the CDR3 reads TGTGCCAGCAGCCTTTTGGCGGGGGGGGGCCACGAGCAGTACTTC. Its protein is CASSLLAGGGHEQYF.

This clonotype was seen ten or more times. This chain links TRBV5-1 with TRBJ2-5; tentatively, D is TRBD2 (5 bases). Trimming left V 1 base short and J 5 bases short, with 12 bases between. Germline-derived CDR1 and CDR2 are SGHRS and YFSETQ. The CDR3 sequence is 14 residues long. The CDR3 sequence: CASSLSGVYETQYF. CDR3 coding DNA: TGCGCCAGCAGCTTGAGCGGTGTCTATGAGACCCAGTACTTC.

Of note for this clonotype: Given a much more abundant clone one base away, this may be a read error. J is TRBJ2-1 and V is TRBV20-1; a weak D match, TRBD2 (6 bases). The V and J ends lost 5 bases and 2 bases respectively, with 19 bases between them. CDR1 and CDR2 (germline): DFQATT, SNEGSKA (reference sequence). The CDR3 runs 16 residues. This chain's CDR3 is CSAGSLVGGTYNEQFF. The CDR3 nucleotides read TGCAGTGCTGGATCCCTAGTGGGGGGAACCTACAATGAGCAGTTCTTC.

This clonotype was seen many times. The V call is TRBV9, the J call TRBJ2-3; D remains unclear. This CDR3 spans 16 amino acids. Per germline, CDR1 SGDLS and CDR2 YYNGEE. Trimming took 0 bases from V and 2 from J, leaving 13 bases between them. CDR3 DNA sequence: TGTGCCAGCAGCGTAGGGGCGTCTACTTACACAGATACGCAGTATTTT. Amino acid sequence: CASSVGASTYTDTQYF. The whole variable domain, filled in from reference TRBV9 and TRBJ2-3, reads DSGVTQTPKHLITATGQRVTLRCSPRSGDLSVYWYQQSLDQGLQFLIQYYNGEERAKGNILERFSAQQFPDLHSELNLSSLELGDSALYFCASSVGASTYTDTQYFGPGTRLTVL.

Many counts were recorded for this clonotype. The chain combines TRBV30 with TRBJ2-2; D possibly corresponds to TRBD1 (5 bases). V lost 0 bases to trimming and J lost 3 bases, with 11 bases between them. CDR3 length equals 15 residues. CDR1 GTSNPN and CDR2 SVGIG come from the germline V gene (reference sequence). CDR3 coding DNA: TGTGCCTGGAGTGTAGACAGACCAGACACCGGGGAGCTGTTTTTT. The encoded protein is CAWSVDRPDTGELFF. Full variable domain (missing parts from reference TRBV30 and TRBJ2-2): SQTIHQWPATLVQPVGSPLSLECTVEGTSNPNLYWYRQAAGRGLQLLFYSVGIGQISSEVPQNLSASRPQDRQFILSSKKLLLSDSGFYLCAWSVDRPDTGELFFGEGSRLTVL.

The genes are TRBV29-1 and TRBJ1-1; TRBD1 matches at 10 bases. The CDR3 runs 17 residues. V shed 6 bases, J shed 4 bases, and the junction held 17 bases outside the gene matches. CDR1 is SQVTM and CDR2 is ANQGSEA in the germline V gene. The CDR3 region has the DNA TGCAGCGTCGATATGGGACAGGGGCGGTATTCGGCCACTGAAGCTTTCTTT. Residues: CSVDMGQGRYSATEAFF. Combining the CDR3 with reference TRBV29-1 and TRBJ1-1 gives the whole variable domain SAVISQKPSRDICQRGTSLTIQCQVDSQVTMMFWYRQQPGQSLTLIATANQGSEATYESGFVIDKFPISRPNLTFSTLTVSNMSPEDSSIYLCSVDMGQGRYSATEAFFGQGTRLTVV.

This clonotype was picked up many times. The chain couples TRBV10-3 to TRBJ2-1; D unclear. The V end lost 0 bases, the J end lost 7 bases, and 10 bases lay between the germline ends. The CDR3 contains 14 residues. Germline V gene lookup returns CDR1 ENHRY and CDR2 SYGVKD. The chain's CDR3 is CAISESKVGNEQFF. The CDR3 DNA sequence: TGTGCCATCAGTGAGTCGAAAGTCGGTAATGAGCAGTTCTTC.

This clonotype was picked up many times. CDR3 residues: CATSEGSNYGYTF. The CDR3 region has the DNA TGTGCCACCAGTGAGGGGTCTAACTATGGCTACACCTTC. The rearrangement joins TRBV24-1 to TRBJ1-2; D is unresolved. Trimming cost V 4 bases and J 0 bases, with 5 bases left between them. The germline gives CDR1 KGHDR, CDR2 SFDVKD. This CDR3 is 13 amino acids long.

The table lists this clonotype with a few counts. With a much larger clone just one base away, this may be a read error. This rearrangement joins TRBV3-1 to TRBJ2-5; tentatively, D is TRBD1 (5 bases). V lost 10 bases, J lost 4 bases, and 16 bases lay in between. The CDR3 extends over 13 amino acids. Germline-derived CDR1 and CDR2 are LGHDT and YNNKEL (reference sequence). CDR3 amino acids: CATSGPGPETQYF. As DNA, the CDR3 is TGTGCCACCTCCGGGCCAGGGCCAGAGACCCAGTACTTC.